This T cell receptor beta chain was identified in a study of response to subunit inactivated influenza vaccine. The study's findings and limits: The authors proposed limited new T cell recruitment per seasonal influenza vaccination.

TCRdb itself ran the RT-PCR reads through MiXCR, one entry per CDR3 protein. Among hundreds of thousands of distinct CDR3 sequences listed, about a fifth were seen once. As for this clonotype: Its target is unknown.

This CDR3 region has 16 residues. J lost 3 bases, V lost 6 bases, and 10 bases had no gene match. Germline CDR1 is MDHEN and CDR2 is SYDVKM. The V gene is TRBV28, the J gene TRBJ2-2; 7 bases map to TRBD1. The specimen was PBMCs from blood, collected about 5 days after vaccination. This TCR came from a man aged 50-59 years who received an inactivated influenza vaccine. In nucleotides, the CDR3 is TGTGCCAGCAGGCCCCCCAGGGACAGTTACACCGGGGAGCTGTTTTTT. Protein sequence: CASRPPRDSYTGELFF.